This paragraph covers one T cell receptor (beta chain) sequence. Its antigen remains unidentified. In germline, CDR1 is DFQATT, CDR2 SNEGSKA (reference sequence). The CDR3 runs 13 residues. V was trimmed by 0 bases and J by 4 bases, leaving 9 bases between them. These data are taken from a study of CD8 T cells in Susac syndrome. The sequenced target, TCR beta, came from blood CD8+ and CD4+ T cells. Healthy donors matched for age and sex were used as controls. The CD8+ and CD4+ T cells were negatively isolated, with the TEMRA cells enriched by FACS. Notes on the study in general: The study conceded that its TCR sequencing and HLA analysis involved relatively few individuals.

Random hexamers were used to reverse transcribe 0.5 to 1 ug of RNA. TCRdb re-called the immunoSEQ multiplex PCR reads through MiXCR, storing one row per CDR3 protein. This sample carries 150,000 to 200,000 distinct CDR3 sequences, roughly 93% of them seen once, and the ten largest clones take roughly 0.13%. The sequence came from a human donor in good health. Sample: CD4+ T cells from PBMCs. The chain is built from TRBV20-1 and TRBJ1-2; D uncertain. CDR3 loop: CSARDPVRYGYTF. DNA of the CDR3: TGCAGTGCTAGAGATCCAGTCCGCTATGGCTACACCTTC.